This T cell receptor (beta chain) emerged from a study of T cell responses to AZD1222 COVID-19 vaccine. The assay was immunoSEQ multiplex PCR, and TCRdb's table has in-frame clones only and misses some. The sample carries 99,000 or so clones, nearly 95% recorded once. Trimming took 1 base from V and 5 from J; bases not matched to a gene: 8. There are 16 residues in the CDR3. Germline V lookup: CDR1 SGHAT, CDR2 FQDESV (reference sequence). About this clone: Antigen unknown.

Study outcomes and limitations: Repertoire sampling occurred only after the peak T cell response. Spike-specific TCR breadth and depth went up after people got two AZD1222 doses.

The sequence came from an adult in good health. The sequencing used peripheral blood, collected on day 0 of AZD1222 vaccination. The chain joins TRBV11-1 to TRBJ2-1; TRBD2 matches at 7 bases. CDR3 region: CASSLGSSGDDNEQFF. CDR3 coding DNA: TGTGCCAGCAGCTTAGGATCTAGCGGAGACGACAATGAGCAGTTCTTC.